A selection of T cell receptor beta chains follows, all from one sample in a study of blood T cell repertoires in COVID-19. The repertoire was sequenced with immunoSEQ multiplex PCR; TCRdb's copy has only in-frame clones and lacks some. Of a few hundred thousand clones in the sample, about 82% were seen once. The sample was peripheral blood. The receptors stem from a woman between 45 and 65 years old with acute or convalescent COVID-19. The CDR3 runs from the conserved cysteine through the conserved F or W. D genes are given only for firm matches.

cdr3_aa: CASSFTGTSRETQYF
d_call: TRBD2
v_call: TRBV6-5
cdr3_length: 15

cdr3_aa: CASSTGTGSVKF
d_call: TRBD1
v_call: TRBV18
cdr3_length: 12

cdr3_aa: CATSSPTSGGFQETQYF
d_call: TRBD2
v_call: TRBV15
cdr3_length: 17

cdr3_aa: CASSSTQGKEQYF
d_call: TRBD1
v_call: TRBV13
cdr3_length: 13

cdr3_aa: CASSPDRGFGYTF
d_call: -
v_call: TRBV11-2
cdr3_length: 13

cdr3_aa: CASSLLGDYNEQFF
d_call: -
v_call: TRBV5-1
cdr3_length: 14

cdr3_aa: CASSQDLVSTGLAYEQYF
d_call: -
v_call: TRBV4-2
cdr3_length: 18

cdr3_aa: CASSRRLAGEELQETQYF
d_call: TRBD2
v_call: TRBV19
cdr3_length: 18

cdr3_aa: CASSLGTSGRAAGIQYF
d_call: TRBD2
v_call: TRBV28
cdr3_length: 17

cdr3_aa: CASRAGANTGELFF
d_call: TRBD2
v_call: TRBV7-3
cdr3_length: 14

cdr3_aa: CSVEDRGLQYF
d_call: TRBD1
v_call: TRBV29-1
cdr3_length: 11

cdr3_aa: CASSRGQQETQYF
d_call: TRBD1
v_call: TRBV7-2
cdr3_length: 13

cdr3_aa: CSVRDISGANVLTF
d_call: -
v_call: TRBV29-1
cdr3_length: 14

cdr3_aa: CASSFDRDSSYEQYF
d_call: TRBD1
v_call: TRBV6-6
cdr3_length: 15

cdr3_aa: CASSNPIGRDRALNYGYTF
d_call: -
v_call: TRBV19
cdr3_length: 19

cdr3_aa: CASSLITGDTDTQYF
d_call: -
v_call: TRBV7-9
cdr3_length: 15

cdr3_aa: CASSIGTSGIKGPYNEQFF
d_call: -
v_call: TRBV21-1
cdr3_length: 19

cdr3_aa: CASSRISTDTQYF
d_call: -
v_call: TRBV3-1/TRBV3-2
cdr3_length: 13

cdr3_aa: CASSTPARRSYGYTF
d_call: -
v_call: TRBV28
cdr3_length: 15

cdr3_aa: CASSQGVRVQETQYF
d_call: -
v_call: TRBV4-2
cdr3_length: 15

cdr3_aa: CATSDSKGATNEKLFF
d_call: -
v_call: TRBV24-1
cdr3_length: 16

cdr3_aa: CASNSGSRNTEAFF
d_call: -
v_call: TRBV28
cdr3_length: 14

cdr3_aa: CASSSLQGTGNTIYF
d_call: TRBD1
v_call: TRBV5-1
cdr3_length: 15

cdr3_aa: CASSLGDSSGGETQYF
d_call: TRBD1
v_call: TRBV5-1
cdr3_length: 16

cdr3_aa: CASSPPQISSYNEQFF
d_call: -
v_call: TRBV18
cdr3_length: 16

cdr3_aa: CASTPGPGQLYGYTF
d_call: TRBD1
v_call: TRBV19
cdr3_length: 15

cdr3_aa: CASSAPGLAGNEQFF
d_call: TRBD2
v_call: TRBV9
cdr3_length: 15

cdr3_aa: CSVIQGPGAFF
d_call: -
v_call: TRBV29-1
cdr3_length: 11

cdr3_aa: CASSEPSGLANQETQYF
d_call: TRBD2
v_call: TRBV6-1
cdr3_length: 17

cdr3_aa: CASSYSGRGNQPQHF
d_call: -
v_call: TRBV6-5
cdr3_length: 15

cdr3_aa: CASRLGTAVRGYTF
d_call: TRBD1
v_call: TRBV28
cdr3_length: 14

cdr3_aa: CASSQAPGLTDTQYF
d_call: -
v_call: TRBV4-3
cdr3_length: 15

cdr3_aa: CASSRGRNPYEQYF
d_call: -
v_call: TRBV14
cdr3_length: 14

cdr3_aa: CASSQDAGTSYGYTF
d_call: -
v_call: TRBV4-1
cdr3_length: 15